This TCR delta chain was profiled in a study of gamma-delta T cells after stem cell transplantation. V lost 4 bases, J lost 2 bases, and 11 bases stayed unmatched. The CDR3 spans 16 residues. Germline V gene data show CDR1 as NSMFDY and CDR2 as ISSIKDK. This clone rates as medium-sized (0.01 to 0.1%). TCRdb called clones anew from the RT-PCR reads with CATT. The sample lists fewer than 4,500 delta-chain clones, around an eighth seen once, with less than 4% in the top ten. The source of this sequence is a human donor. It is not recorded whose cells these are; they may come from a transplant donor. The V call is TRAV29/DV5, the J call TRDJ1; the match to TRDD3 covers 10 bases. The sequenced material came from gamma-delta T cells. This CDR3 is CAAVSEVLGDTDKLIF. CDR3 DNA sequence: TGTGCAGCAGTGAGTGAGGTACTGGGGGATACCGATAAACTCATCTTT.